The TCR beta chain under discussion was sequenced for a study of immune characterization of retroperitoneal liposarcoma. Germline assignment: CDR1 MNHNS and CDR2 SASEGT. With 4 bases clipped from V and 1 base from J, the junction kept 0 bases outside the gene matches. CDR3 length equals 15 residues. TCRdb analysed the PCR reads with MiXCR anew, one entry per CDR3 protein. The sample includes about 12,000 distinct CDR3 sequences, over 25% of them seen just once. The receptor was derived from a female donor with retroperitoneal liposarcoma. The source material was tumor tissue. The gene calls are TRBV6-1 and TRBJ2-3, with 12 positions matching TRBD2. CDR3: CASSGLAGGTDTQYF. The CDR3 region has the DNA TGTGCCAGCAGTGGACTAGCGGGAGGCACAGATACGCAGTATTTT.